This is a list of T cell receptor beta chains from one sample in a study of blood T cell repertoires in COVID-19. Produced via immunoSEQ multiplex PCR; TCRdb's table is partial and in-frame only. The data show over 250,000 clones, roughly 90% seen once. The sample taken for sequencing was peripheral blood. The source is a woman in her twenties or thirties with COVID-19, enrolled during active disease. Each CDR3 is given with its conserved first and last residue. D genes are given only for firm matches. Where a row states a size, it is once, few, many or the class of an expanded clone; other rows omit it.

clone size	D gene	V gene	J gene	CDR3 protein	CDR3 DNA
-	-	TRBV3-1/TRBV3-2	TRBJ1-1	CASSQGGSEGSEAFF	TGTGCCAGCAGCCAAGGTGGGTCGGAGGGGTCTGAAGCTTTCTTT
-	-	TRBV7-9	TRBJ1-2	CASKLPGDTYGYTF	TGTGCCAGCAAACTGCCGGGAGACACTTATGGCTACACCTTC
-	-	TRBV2	TRBJ1-2	CASILTGRLGGYTF	TGTGCCAGCATATTGACAGGTCGACTGGGGGGCTACACCTTC
-	TRBD1	TRBV28	TRBJ1-2	CATRTGGNYGYTF	TGTGCCACCCGGACAGGGGGCAACTATGGCTACACCTTC
-	TRBD1	TRBV29-1	TRBJ1-2	CSVPMATGSNYGYTF	TGCAGCGTCCCCATGGCGACAGGGTCAAACTATGGCTACACCTTC
few	TRBD1	TRBV6-4	TRBJ1-4	CASSDSPGQGAEKLFF	TGTGCCAGCAGTGACTCACCGGGACAGGGGGCTGAAAAACTGTTTTTT
-	TRBD2	TRBV7-9	TRBJ2-7	CASTPGLAGLEQYF	TGTGCCAGCACCCCGGGACTAGCGGGGCTCGAGCAGTACTTC
few	TRBD2	TRBV4-1	TRBJ2-7	CASSRLVGTSVYEQYF	TGCGCCAGCAGCCGGCTCGTCGGGACTAGCGTCTACGAGCAGTACTTC
once	-	TRBV2	TRBJ2-2	CASIEGGNTGELFF	TGTGCCAGCATTGAGGGGGGGAACACCGGGGAGCTGTTTTTT
-	-	TRBV15	TRBJ1-5	CATSGGRGGGNQPQHF	TGTGCCACCAGCGGTGGGAGGGGCGGCGGCAATCAGCCCCAGCATTTT
-	TRBD1	TRBV28	TRBJ1-4	CASSQGQAASNEKLFF	TGTGCCAGCAGTCAGGGACAGGCAGCTTCTAATGAAAAACTGTTTTTT
-	TRBD1	TRBV19	TRBJ1-5	CASSTRDRDQPQHF	TGTGCCAGTAGTACCCGGGACAGGGACCAGCCCCAGCATTTT
-	-	TRBV30	TRBJ2-3	CAWSVNLATDTQYF	TGTGCCTGGAGTGTTAACCTAGCGACAGATACGCAGTATTTT
-	TRBD2	TRBV19	TRBJ2-1	CASSRTSGSFNEQFF	TGTGCCAGTAGTAGGACTAGCGGGAGTTTCAATGAGCAGTTCTTC
once	TRBD2	TRBV4-1	TRBJ2-1	CASSQVPGLAGAYNEQFF	TGCGCCAGCAGCCAAGTGCCCGGACTAGCGGGGGCCTACAATGAGCAGTTCTTC
-	-	TRBV18	TRBJ2-7	CASSPGAYEQYF	TGTGCCAGCTCACCTGGAGCCTACGAGCAGTACTTC
-	-	TRBV7-8	TRBJ2-2	CASSTRLGVVAGELFF	TGTGCCAGCAGCACACGACTAGGAGTAGTGGCCGGGGAGCTGTTTTTT
-	-	TRBV10-3	TRBJ2-1	CATGWTVNNEQFF	TGTGCCACCGGTTGGACAGTCAACAATGAGCAGTTCTTC
-	TRBD1	TRBV19	TRBJ2-2	CASSSGQGAGTGELFF	TGTGCCAGTAGTTCCGGACAGGGGGCGGGCACCGGGGAGCTGTTTTTT
-	-	TRBV27	TRBJ1-5	CASSLRSGSNQPQHF	TGTGCCAGCAGTTTAAGGTCAGGGAGCAATCAGCCCCAGCATTTT
-	TRBD2	TRBV14	TRBJ2-7	CASSVAGGSYEQYF	TGTGCCAGCAGCGTAGCGGGAGGGTCCTACGAGCAGTACTTC
-	TRBD2	TRBV5-1	TRBJ2-1	CASSLGPGTTFNEQFF	TGCGCCAGCAGCTTGGGCCCCGGGACTACCTTCAATGAGCAGTTCTTC
-	TRBD1	TRBV7-2	TRBJ1-2	CASSTTGSGYTF	TGTGCCAGCAGCACGACAGGGTCTGGCTACACCTTC
-	TRBD1	TRBV5-4	TRBJ2-1	CASSTGGRDIPHEQFF	TGTGCCAGCAGCACAGGGGGGCGGGATATCCCCCATGAGCAGTTCTTC
-	-	TRBV5-1	TRBJ2-2	CASSLRSGESGELFF	TGCGCCAGCAGCTTGCGGTCGGGAGAGTCCGGGGAGCTGTTTTTT
-	TRBD2	TRBV28	TRBJ2-7	CASSLSYRTSGRRGEQYF	TGTGCCAGCAGTTTATCGTACAGGACTAGCGGGAGACGGGGCGAGCAGTACTTC
-	TRBD1	TRBV11-3	TRBJ1-2	CASSKPQGAVYGYTF	TGTGCCAGCAGCAAACCCCAGGGGGCTGTCTATGGCTACACCTTC
-	TRBD2	TRBV9	TRBJ2-5	CASTAAGGVKETQYF	TGTGCCAGCACAGCCGCGGGAGGAGTTAAAGAGACCCAGTACTTC
-	TRBD1	TRBV10-2	TRBJ1-5	CASSPGQGTYSNQPQHF	TGCGCCAGCAGTCCGGGACAGGGGACCTATAGCAATCAGCCCCAGCATTTT
-	TRBD2	TRBV2	TRBJ2-5	CASSEGGAGDETQYF	TGTGCCAGCAGTGAAGGGGGCGCGGGGGATGAGACCCAGTACTTC
-	TRBD1	TRBV5-8	TRBJ1-1	CASSLGTGILNTEAFF	TGTGCCAGCAGCTTGGGGACAGGAATTTTGAACACTGAAGCTTTCTTT
-	TRBD2	TRBV5-5	TRBJ2-2	CASSPWTSNTGELFF	TGTGCCAGCAGCCCATGGACTAGTAACACCGGGGAGCTGTTTTTT
-	TRBD1	TRBV5-4	TRBJ2-4	CASSPEGQGNIQYF	TGTGCCAGCAGCCCGGAGGGACAGGGGAACATTCAGTACTTC
-	TRBD2	TRBV4-2	TRBJ2-7	CASSQASGLAGGNGEQYF	TGTGCCAGCAGCCAAGCAAGCGGTCTAGCGGGAGGTAATGGCGAGCAGTACTTC
-	-	TRBV14	TRBJ1-4	CASSQDVQAGVGKLFF	TGTGCCAGCAGCCAAGATGTGCAGGCAGGGGTTGGAAAACTGTTTTTT
-	-	TRBV6-1	TRBJ2-3	CASSEAMRVTDTQYF	TGTGCCAGCAGTGAAGCGATGAGGGTCACAGATACGCAGTATTTT